This TCR beta chain was profiled in a study of T cell responses to AZD1222 COVID-19 vaccine. This CDR3 has 15 residues. Looked up from germline, CDR1 is MNHEY and CDR2 is SMNVEV (reference sequence). Repertoires were generated with immunoSEQ multiplex PCR, while TCRdb's copy carries only in-frame clones and drops some. The sample yields tens of thousands of clones, roughly 90% seen once. This clone was observed a single time. At one boundary the junction diverges from the germline segment, which might be a read error. The receptor's source is an adult in good health. The sequenced sample was peripheral blood, obtained on day 0 of AZD1222 vaccination. The chain employs TRBV27 and TRBJ1-6; D is perhaps TRBD1 (5 bases). The CDR3 bases are TGTGCCAGCAGGATGGAGGGGTCCTTTAATTCACCCCTCCACTTT. It is translated as CASRMEGSFNSPLHF.